This T cell receptor (beta chain) was sequenced during a study of blood T cells in healthy people across ages. A second about 7 to 12 cycle PCR used barcoded and J-beta primers. CDR3-containing paired-end reads numbering at least 2.5 million came from each sample. Each CDR3 protein is one row after TCRdb ran MiXCR on the 5' RACE reads. The sample holds approximately 940,000 distinct CDR3 sequences; under 50% are singletons and the top ten take 13%. On this clonotype itself: Its target is not known.

The V gene's germline CDR1 is SGHAT and CDR2 FQNNGV. CDR3 length: 15 residues. V trimming: 5 bases; J trimming: 6 bases; junction bases outside the gene matches: 6. Overall study findings and caveats: A conclusive naive versus antigen-experienced comparison was prevented by the unsorted PBMCs.

Donors were healthy Caucasian individuals from Russia aged roughly 6 to 90. No fewer than 7 million PBMCs went into each sample. The source material was blood. The gene calls are TRBV11-2 and TRBJ2-1, with 11 bases that match TRBD2. This sequence originates from a man younger than 40 in good health. CDR3 residues: CASSITSGGPNEQFF. CDR3 nucleotide sequence: TGTGCCAGCAGCATTACTAGCGGGGGCCCCAATGAGCAGTTCTTC.